This entry features one TCR beta chain sequence. The sample originates from a study of blood T cell repertoires in COVID-19. Study summary: Collection of acute and convalescent COVID-19 samples took place in the United States, Italy and Spain. Nucleic acid was either cDNA or gDNA, and it came from T cells, B-cell-depleted T cells, or PBMCs.

The table came from immunoSEQ multiplex PCR; TCRdb's copy has only in-frame clones and leaves some out. Found here are about 330,000 clones, around nine tenths of them singletons; the top ten hold more than 5%. Everyone who took part was 18 to 89 years old, and they came from 24 US areas. Each recovered donor of Cohort 3 presented with two negative PCRs, clearance, or symptom resolution. This CDR3 has 15 amino acids. Germline V gene sequence: CDR1 MDHEN, CDR2 SYDVKM. The germline V and J ends were trimmed by 1 base and 0 bases, with 7 bases remaining between them. Sequencing was performed on PBMCs or T cells enriched from blood (not recorded which). This sequence joins TRBV28 and TRBJ2-4; D unresolved. The sequence derives from a man aged 30 to 45 who had recovered from COVID-19. CDR3 coding DNA: TGTGCCAGCAGTTTATTCTCCCTAGCCAAAAACATTCAGTACTTC. It yields the protein CASSLFSLAKNIQYF.